This T cell receptor (beta chain) was identified during a study of blood T cell repertoires in COVID-19. Study-wide context: Whether acute or convalescent, the COVID-19 samples came from the United States, Italy and Spain.

V lost 3 bases to trimming and J lost 2 bases, with 13 bases between them. Germline CDR1 KGHSH, CDR2 LQKENI. The CDR3 is 15 amino acids. Measured with immunoSEQ multiplex PCR; TCRdb has only the in-frame clones, and not every one. The sample shows roughly 300,000 clones, 70% to 90% of them seen only once. The TCR comes from a man younger than 35 with active or convalescent COVID-19. V usage is TRBV18 and J usage is TRBJ1-1; TRBD1 is a possible D gene (5 bases). Sequencing input: peripheral blood. The CDR3 sequence is CASSPKTETNTEAFF. The CDR3 nucleotides read TGTGCCAGCTCACCCAAGACAGAAACAAACACTGAAGCTTTCTTT.